A single sample is the source of the 25 T cell receptor beta chains below, sequenced in a study of OX40 agonist ivuxolimab in advanced cancers. Receptors were amplified or captured by the immunoSEQ multiplex PCR assay. TCRdb carries this immuneACCESS record with in-frame sequences only. Its versions omit some clonotypes, under half of them owing to an unresolved V gene in the studies checked, with the rest unexplained. This sample lists just over 35,000 clones; 84% were detected once. The ten largest account for 15% to 20% of the sample. The sequenced sample was CD4+ or CD8+ T cells sorted from blood, obtained in a trial of the OX40 agonist ivuxolimab. The receptors come from an adult with an advanced solid tumor such as melanoma, head and neck, liver or kidney cancer.

This clone was counted once. The V gene is TRBV27, the J gene TRBJ2-7; D is ambiguous. Trimming stripped 3 bases from V and 6 bases from J, with 12 bases between. The CDR3 loop spans 13 amino acids. Germline assignment: CDR1 MNHEY and CDR2 SMNVEV (reference sequence). The CDR3 loop is CASSFGPLAEQYF. The CDR3 region has the DNA TGTGCCAGCAGTTTTGGCCCCTTAGCCGAGCAGTACTTC.

V usage is TRBV6-6 and J usage is TRBJ1-1; D gene uncertain. V lost 6 bases, J lost 1 base, and 9 bases lay in between. Germline V gene sequence: CDR1 MNHNY, CDR2 SVGAGI (reference sequence). The CDR3 sequence is 13 residues long. This chain's CDR3 is CASSWAGNTEAFF. CDR3 nucleotides: TGTGCCAGCAGCTGGGCGGGGAACACTGAAGCTTTCTTT.

There are a few counts of this clone. The rearrangement joins TRBV29-1 to TRBJ2-7, with 9 nucleotides matching TRBD1. The V and J ends lost 6 bases and 6 bases, in that order; junction bases with no gene match: 12. Germline CDR1 is SQVTM and CDR2 is ANQGSEA. CDR3 length: 14 residues. The CDR3 sequence: CSVTEGTGRIEQYF. CDR3 DNA sequence: TGCAGCGTCACCGAGGGGACAGGGAGGATCGAGCAGTACTTC.

A single count supports this clone. The chain has TRBV6-5 and TRBJ2-2; perhaps TRBD2 as D (6 bases). The CDR3 runs 13 residues. Trimming removed 6 bases at V and 7 bases at J, with 12 bases between. Germline V gene sequence: CDR1 MNHEY, CDR2 SVGAGI. The CDR3 sequence is CASSPWRGGELFF. The CDR3 region has the DNA TGTGCCAGCAGCCCGTGGCGGGGCGGGGAGCTGTTTTTT.

The chain joins TRBV28 to TRBJ2-3; 8 bases agree with TRBD1. After removal of 6 bases from V and 1 base from J, the junction contained 3 bases not matched to a gene. This CDR3 has 14 residues. Per germline, CDR1 MDHEN and CDR2 SYDVKM. Here the CDR3 DNA reads TGTGCCAGCAGCCCCAGGGGGCGCACAGATACGCAGTATTTT. It yields the protein CASSPRGRTDTQYF.

V and J are TRBV11-2 and TRBJ2-4, with D possibly being TRBD2 (6 bases). CDR3 length: 14 amino acids. Germline-derived CDR1 and CDR2 are SGHAT and FQNNGV. Deletions cut 1 base from V and 8 bases from J, with 12 bases between. The DNA for the CDR3 is TGTGCCAGCAGCTTAGCGGGGGAGGAGGACATTCAGTACTTC. Translated: CASSLAGEEDIQYF.

The genes are TRBV11-3 and TRBJ2-1, with 8 bases aligning to TRBD2. The CDR3 has 14 residues. In germline, CDR1 is SGHNT, CDR2 YENEEA. The V and J ends lost 1 base and 8 bases, in that order; junction bases with no gene match: 4. In nucleotides, the CDR3 is TGTGCCAGCAGCTTAGTAGCGGGGAGCGATGAGCAGTTCTTC. It encodes CASSLVAGSDEQFF. The full variable domain, in which reference TRBV11-3 and TRBJ2-1 provide the parts outside the CDR3, is EAGVVQSPRYKIIEKKQPVAFWCNPISGHNTLYWYLQNLGQGPELLIRYENEEAVDDSQLPKDRFSAERLKGVDSTLKIQPAELGDSAVYLCASSLVAGSDEQFFGPGTRLTVL.

This sequence joins TRBV28 and TRBJ1-5, with D unclear. The CDR3 contains 14 residues. Germline V gives CDR1 MDHEN, CDR2 SYDVKM. Between the trimmed V and J ends, which lost 3 bases and 0 bases, there was a span of 6 bases. CDR3 amino acids: CASSFMPSNQPQHF. CDR3 in DNA: TGTGCCAGCAGTTTTATGCCTAGCAATCAGCCCCAGCATTTT.

J is TRBJ2-7 and V is TRBV5-6; the D gene is possibly TRBD1 (5 bases). The CDR3 totals 12 residues. CDR1 is SGHDT, CDR2 YYEEEE, per germline. Trimming stripped 3 bases from V and 6 bases from J, with 10 bases between. This chain's CDR3 is CASSSIGVEQYF. CDR3 nucleotide sequence: TGTGCCAGCAGCTCTATAGGGGTCGAGCAGTACTTC.

This chain links TRBV27 with TRBJ2-7, with unresolved D. Germline assignment: CDR1 MNHEY and CDR2 SMNVEV (reference sequence). V shed 2 bases and J shed 3 bases, with 14 bases lying between them. This CDR3 comprises 15 residues. CDR3 sequence reads: CASSLRSSRNYEQYF. CDR3 in DNA: TGTGCCAGCAGTTTAAGGTCTTCGAGAAACTACGAGCAGTACTTC.

This chain links TRBV11-1 with TRBJ2-1; 11 bases agree with TRBD2. Germline V gene lookup returns CDR1 SGHAT and CDR2 FQDESV (reference sequence). The CDR3 runs 15 residues. Trimming removed 5 bases from V and 4 bases from J; junction bases left unmatched: 4. The CDR3 region has the DNA TGTGCCAGCAGCCCAGGGACTAGCGGATACAATGAGCAGTTCTTC. It specifies CASSPGTSGYNEQFF.

The chain joins TRBV11-2 to TRBJ1-5; D remains ambiguous. Per the germline V gene, CDR1 is SGHAT and CDR2 is FQNNGV. Trimming took off 3 bases at V and 3 bases at J, with 6 bases between the two ends. The length of the CDR3 is 13 residues. CDR3 amino acids: CASSLGYNQPQHF. The CDR3 nucleotides read TGTGCCAGCAGCTTGGGGTACAATCAGCCCCAGCATTTT. Full variable domain (rest looked up from reference TRBV11-2 and TRBJ1-5): EAGVAQSPRYKIIEKRQSVAFWCNPISGHATLYWYQQILGQGPKLLIQFQNNGVVDDSQLPKDRFSAERLKGVDSTLKIQPAKLEDSAVYLCASSLGYNQPQHFGDGTRLSIL.

The V gene is TRBV11-2, the J gene TRBJ2-7; 8 bases agree with TRBD1. The junction had 13 bases not matched to a gene; V was cut back by 2 bases and J by 4 bases. Looked up from germline, CDR1 is SGHAT and CDR2 is FQNNGV. The CDR3 contains 17 residues. Here the CDR3 reads CASSLSWSTGGKYEQYF. In DNA, the CDR3 is TGTGCCAGCAGCTTATCGTGGAGTACAGGGGGAAAATACGAGCAGTACTTC.

Notes on this clone: Other DNA variants within this sample encode the same CDR3. The chain employs TRBV7-9 and TRBJ1-2; the match to TRBD1 covers 7 bases. Germline V gene lookup returns CDR1 SEHNR and CDR2 FQNEAQ (reference sequence). The V gene end was trimmed by 1 base and the J gene end by 8 bases; junction bases not matched to a gene: 1. The CDR3 runs 12 residues. CDR3 nucleotides: TGTGCCAGCAGCTTAGGGGACAGAGGCTACACCTTC. This translates into CASSLGDRGYTF.

The chain has TRBV5-4 and TRBJ2-7; a possible D gene is TRBD2 (6 bases). The germline V and J ends were trimmed by 4 bases and 3 bases, with 17 bases remaining between them. Germline V CDR1 and CDR2: SGHNT, YYREEE (reference sequence). This CDR3 is built from 15 residues. The CDR3 nucleotides read TGTGCCAGCAGCGCCTCGGGACTGGATCTCTACGAGCAGTACTTC. Translation gives CASSASGLDLYEQYF.

This chain uses TRBV6-5 with TRBJ2-1; D not certain. The germline V and J ends were trimmed by 6 bases and 8 bases, with 14 bases remaining between them. This CDR3 is built from 13 residues. CDR1 and CDR2 (germline): MNHEY, SVGAGI. The CDR3 here is CASSAIWPDEQFF. The DNA of the CDR3 is TGTGCCAGCAGCGCTATATGGCCCGATGAGCAGTTCTTC.

This clone was counted ten times or more. V and J are TRBV11-3 and TRBJ2-6, with D perhaps matching TRBD2 (5 bases). The CDR3 totals 13 residues. CDR1 and CDR2 from the germline V gene are SGHNT and YENEEA. V lost 10 bases and J lost 3, with 10 bases in between. CDR3 DNA: TGTGCCACCGTGGACTTTGGGGCCAACGTCCTGACTTTC. This sequence encodes CATVDFGANVLTF.

The chain joins TRBV9 to TRBJ2-7; 7 nucleotides match TRBD1. V was clipped by 4 bases and J by 4 bases; unmatched bases: 14. CDR1 is SGDLS and CDR2 is YYNGEE in the germline V gene. CDR3 length: 16 residues. The CDR3 DNA follows: TGTGCCAGCAGCCCCTCCCCAGACAGGGCGAGATACGAGCAGTACTTC. It translates to CASSPSPDRARYEQYF.

J is TRBJ1-1 and V is TRBV27; D call uncertain. Trimming stripped 10 bases from V and 5 bases from J, with 11 bases between. CDR1 and CDR2 (germline): MNHEY, SMNVEV (reference sequence). CDR3 size: 11 residues. CDR3 sequence: CATHVVTEAFF. The DNA of the CDR3 is TGTGCCACCCACGTGGTTACTGAAGCTTTCTTT.

DNA for the CDR3: TGTGCCAGCAGCCTTGGACAGGGGGCGGGTTACACCTTC. It encodes CASSLGQGAGYTF. The chain joins TRBV6-5 to TRBJ1-2; 11 bases fit TRBD1. V lost 6 bases to trimming and J lost 11 bases; unmatched junction nucleotides: 8. Looked up from germline, CDR1 is MNHEY and CDR2 is SVGAGI. The CDR3 is 13 residues long.

The V call is TRBV7-9, the J call TRBJ2-1, with D hard to call. V was cut by 1 base and J by 1 base, with 5 bases left in between. This CDR3 is built from 14 residues. CDR1 and CDR2 from the germline V gene are SEHNR and FQNEAQ (reference sequence). CDR3 DNA: TGTGCCAGCAGCTTAGGCAGTTCCTACAATGAGCAGTTCTTC. Translating gives CASSLGSSYNEQFF.

This chain joins TRBV9 and TRBJ2-5; 10 nucleotides match TRBD2. V lost 0 bases, J lost 2 bases, and 13 bases stayed unmatched. The length of the CDR3 is 19 residues. CDR1 is SGDLS, CDR2 YYNGEE, per germline. CDR3 in amino acids: CASSVVPYLSGGPQETQYF. Written as DNA, the CDR3 is TGTGCCAGCAGCGTAGTCCCCTACCTTAGCGGGGGGCCACAAGAGACCCAGTACTTC.

The chain joins TRBV13 to TRBJ2-5, with 7 bases that match TRBD2. Germline lookup yields CDR1 PRHDT and CDR2 FYEKMQ (reference sequence). J gave up 5 bases and V 2 bases, and 14 bases lay outside the gene matches. There are 17 residues in the CDR3. CDR3 protein: CASSLWGGGPEGETQYF. CDR3 DNA sequence: TGTGCCAGCAGCTTATGGGGGGGAGGGCCGGAAGGGGAGACCCAGTACTTC. The full variable domain, in which reference TRBV13 and TRBJ2-5 provide the parts outside the CDR3, is AAGVIQSPRHLIKEKRETATLKCYPIPRHDTVYWYQQGPGQDPQFLISFYEKMQSDKGSIPDRFSAQQFSDYHSELNMSSLELGDSALYFCASSLWGGGPEGETQYFGPGTRLLVL.

The chain uses TRBV27 and TRBJ1-5; D might be TRBD1 (6 bases). The CDR3 is made up of 13 amino acids. The ends were cut back, 6 bases at V and 7 bases at J, with 13 bases in the middle. Looked up from germline, CDR1 is MNHEY and CDR2 is SMNVEV (reference sequence). The CDR3 sequence: CASSQGIWQPQHF. Written as DNA, the CDR3 is TGTGCCAGCAGCCAGGGGATTTGGCAGCCCCAGCATTTT.

This clone was recorded a few times. The J gene is TRBJ1-1, the V gene TRBV27; D uncertain. The CDR3 sequence is 13 residues long. Trimming stripped 5 bases from V and 3 bases from J, with 10 bases between. Germline lookup yields CDR1 MNHEY and CDR2 SMNVEV (reference sequence). The CDR3 nucleotides are TGTGCCAGCAGTCTCGGACCTTACACTGAAGCTTTCTTT. Translating it yields CASSLGPYTEAFF.